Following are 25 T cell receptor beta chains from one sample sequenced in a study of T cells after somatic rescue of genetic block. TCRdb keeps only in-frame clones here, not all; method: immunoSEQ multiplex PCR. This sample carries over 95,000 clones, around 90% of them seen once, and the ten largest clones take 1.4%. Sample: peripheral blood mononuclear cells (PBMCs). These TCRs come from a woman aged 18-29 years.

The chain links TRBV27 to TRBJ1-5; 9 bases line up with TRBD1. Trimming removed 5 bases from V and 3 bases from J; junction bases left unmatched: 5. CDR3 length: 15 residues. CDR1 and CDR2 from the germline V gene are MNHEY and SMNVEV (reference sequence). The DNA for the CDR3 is TGTGCCAGCAGTGGAACAGGGGGCGCCAATCAGCCCCAGCATTTT. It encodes CASSGTGGANQPQHF.

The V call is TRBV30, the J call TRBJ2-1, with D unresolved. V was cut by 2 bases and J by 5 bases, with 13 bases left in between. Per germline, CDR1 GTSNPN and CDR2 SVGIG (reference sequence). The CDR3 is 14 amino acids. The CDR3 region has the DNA TGTGCCTGGAGTCTCCGGGTCTATGACAATGAGCAGTTCTTC. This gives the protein CAWSLRVYDNEQFF.

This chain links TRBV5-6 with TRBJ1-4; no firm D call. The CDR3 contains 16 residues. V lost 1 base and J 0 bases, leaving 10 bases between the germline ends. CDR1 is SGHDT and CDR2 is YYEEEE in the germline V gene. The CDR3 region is CASSLFRYPTNEKLFF. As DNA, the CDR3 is TGTGCCAGCAGCTTGTTTCGCTACCCAACTAATGAAAAACTGTTTTTT.

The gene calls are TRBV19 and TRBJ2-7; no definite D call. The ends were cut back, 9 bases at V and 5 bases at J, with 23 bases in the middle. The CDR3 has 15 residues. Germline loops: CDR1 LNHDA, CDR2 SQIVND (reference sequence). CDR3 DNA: TGTGCCAGGATCCTCGTTGCGGCTAAGGACGACGAGCAGTACTTC. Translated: CARILVAAKDDEQYF.

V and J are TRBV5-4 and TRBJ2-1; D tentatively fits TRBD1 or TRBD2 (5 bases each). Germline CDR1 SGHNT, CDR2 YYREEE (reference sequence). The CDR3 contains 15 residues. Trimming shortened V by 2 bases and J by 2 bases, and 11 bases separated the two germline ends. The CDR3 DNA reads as TGTGCCAGCAGCTTCGGGACGGCTACCTACAATGAGCAGTTCTTC. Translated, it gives CASSFGTATYNEQFF.

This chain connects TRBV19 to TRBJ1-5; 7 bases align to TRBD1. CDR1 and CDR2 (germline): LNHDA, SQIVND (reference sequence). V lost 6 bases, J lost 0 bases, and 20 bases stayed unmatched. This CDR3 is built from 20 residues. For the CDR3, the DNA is TGTGCCAGTAGCCTCCACCCCCGACAGGGAGCAGCCTTTAGCAATCAGCCCCAGCATTTT. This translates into CASSLHPRQGAAFSNQPQHF.

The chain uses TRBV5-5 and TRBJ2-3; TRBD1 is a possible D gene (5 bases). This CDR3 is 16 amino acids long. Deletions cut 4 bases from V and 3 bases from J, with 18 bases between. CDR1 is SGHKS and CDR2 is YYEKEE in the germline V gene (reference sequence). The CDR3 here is CASSADRTPTTDTQYF. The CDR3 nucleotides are TGTGCCAGCAGCGCCGACCGGACACCCACGACAGATACGCAGTATTTT.

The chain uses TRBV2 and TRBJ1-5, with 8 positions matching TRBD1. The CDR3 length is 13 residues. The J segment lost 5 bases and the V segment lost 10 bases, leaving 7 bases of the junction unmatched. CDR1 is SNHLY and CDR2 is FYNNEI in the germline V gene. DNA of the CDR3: TGTGCCACACAGGGGGGAGGGGATCAGCCCCAGCATTTT. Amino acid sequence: CATQGGGDQPQHF.

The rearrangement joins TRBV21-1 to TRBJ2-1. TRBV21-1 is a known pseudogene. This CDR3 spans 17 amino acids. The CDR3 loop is CASSKVPDHINYNEQFF. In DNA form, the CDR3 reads TGTGCCAGCAGCAAAGTCCCCGACCACATTAACTACAATGAGCAGTTCTTC.

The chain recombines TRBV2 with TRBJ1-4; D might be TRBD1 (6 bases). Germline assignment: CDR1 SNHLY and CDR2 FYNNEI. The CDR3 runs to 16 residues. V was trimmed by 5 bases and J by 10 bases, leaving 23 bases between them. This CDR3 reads CASSTEGQGPLVKLFF. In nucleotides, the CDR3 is TGTGCCAGCAGTACAGAGGGACAAGGCCCACTTGTAAAACTGTTTTTT.

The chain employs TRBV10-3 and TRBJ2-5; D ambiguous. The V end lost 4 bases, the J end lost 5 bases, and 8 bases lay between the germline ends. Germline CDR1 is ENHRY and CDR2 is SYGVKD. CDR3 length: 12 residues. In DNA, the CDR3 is TGTGCCATCAGTGTGGGCCGGGAGACCCAGTACTTC. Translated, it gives CAISVGRETQYF.

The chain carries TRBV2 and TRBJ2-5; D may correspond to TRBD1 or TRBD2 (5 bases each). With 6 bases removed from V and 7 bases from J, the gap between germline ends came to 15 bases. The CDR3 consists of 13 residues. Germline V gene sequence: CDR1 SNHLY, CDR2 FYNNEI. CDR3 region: CASSPPPGGTQYF. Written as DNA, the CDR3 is TGTGCCAGCAGCCCCCCTCCTGGGGGGACCCAGTACTTC.

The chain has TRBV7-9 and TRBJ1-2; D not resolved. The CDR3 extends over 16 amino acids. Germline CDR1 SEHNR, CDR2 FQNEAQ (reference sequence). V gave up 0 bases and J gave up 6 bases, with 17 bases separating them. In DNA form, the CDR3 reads TGTGCCAGCAGCTTAGCCCCCTCCGGGAGGGCCGATGGCTACACCTTC. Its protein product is CASSLAPSGRADGYTF.

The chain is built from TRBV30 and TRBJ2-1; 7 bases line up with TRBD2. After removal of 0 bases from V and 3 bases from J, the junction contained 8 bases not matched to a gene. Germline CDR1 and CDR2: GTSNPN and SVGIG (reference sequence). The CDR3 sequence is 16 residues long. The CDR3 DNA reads TGTGCCTGGAGTGTACATTCTCGCGGGGGCTACAATGAGCAGTTCTTC. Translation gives CAWSVHSRGGYNEQFF.

The CDR3 loop reads CASSFRGSLITDTQYF. The CDR3 DNA follows: TGTGCCAGCAGCTTCCGAGGTAGCCTCATAACCGATACGCAGTATTTT. The V call is TRBV7-2, the J call TRBJ2-3; D is ambiguous. This CDR3 contains 16 residues. Germline CDR1 and CDR2: SGHTA and FQGNSA. Between the trimmed V and J ends, which lost 3 bases and 6 bases, there was a span of 19 bases. Together with reference TRBV7-2 and TRBJ2-3, the CDR3 gives the full variable domain: GAGVSQSPSNKVTEKGKDVELRCDPISGHTALYWYRQSLGQGLEFLIYFQGNSAPDKSGLPSDRFSAERTGGSVSTLTIQRTQQEDSAVYLCASSFRGSLITDTQYFGPGTRLTVL.

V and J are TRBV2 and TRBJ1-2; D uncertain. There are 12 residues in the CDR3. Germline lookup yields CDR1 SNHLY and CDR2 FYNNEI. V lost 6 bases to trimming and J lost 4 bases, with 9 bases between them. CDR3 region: CASRPLVYGYTF. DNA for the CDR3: TGTGCCAGCAGACCACTGGTCTATGGCTACACCTTC.

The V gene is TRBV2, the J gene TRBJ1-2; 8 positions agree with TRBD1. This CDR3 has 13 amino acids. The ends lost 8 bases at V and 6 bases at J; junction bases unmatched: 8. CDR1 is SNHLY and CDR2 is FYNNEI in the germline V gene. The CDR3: CASGSRDRNGYTF. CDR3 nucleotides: TGTGCCAGCGGGTCCCGGGACAGGAATGGCTACACCTTC.

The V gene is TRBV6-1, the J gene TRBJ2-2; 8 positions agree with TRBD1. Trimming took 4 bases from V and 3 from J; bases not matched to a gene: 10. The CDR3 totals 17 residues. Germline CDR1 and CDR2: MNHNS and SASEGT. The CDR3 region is CASSGGRAGGYTGELFF. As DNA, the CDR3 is TGTGCCAGCAGTGGGGGACGTGCAGGGGGCTACACCGGGGAGCTGTTTTTT.

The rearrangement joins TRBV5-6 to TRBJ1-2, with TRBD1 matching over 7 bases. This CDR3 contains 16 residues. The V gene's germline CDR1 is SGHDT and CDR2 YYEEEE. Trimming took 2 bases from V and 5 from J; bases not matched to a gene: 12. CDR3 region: CASSLGIWGQQYGYTF. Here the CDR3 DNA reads TGTGCCAGCAGCTTAGGGATATGGGGACAGCAATATGGCTACACCTTC.

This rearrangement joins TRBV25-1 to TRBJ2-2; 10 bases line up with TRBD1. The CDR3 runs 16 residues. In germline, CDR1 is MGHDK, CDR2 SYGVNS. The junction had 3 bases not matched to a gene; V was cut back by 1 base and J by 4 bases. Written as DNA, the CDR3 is TGTGCCAGCAGTGAATCTGGACAGGGGGGCACCGGGGAGCTGTTTTTT. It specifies CASSESGQGGTGELFF.

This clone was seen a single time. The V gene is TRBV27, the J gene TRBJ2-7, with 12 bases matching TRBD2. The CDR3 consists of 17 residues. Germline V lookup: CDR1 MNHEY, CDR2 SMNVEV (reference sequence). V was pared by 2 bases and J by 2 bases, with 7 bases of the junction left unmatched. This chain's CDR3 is CASSLRASGGAAYEQYF. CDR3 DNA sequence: TGTGCCAGCAGTTTAAGGGCTAGCGGGGGGGCCGCCTACGAGCAGTACTTC.

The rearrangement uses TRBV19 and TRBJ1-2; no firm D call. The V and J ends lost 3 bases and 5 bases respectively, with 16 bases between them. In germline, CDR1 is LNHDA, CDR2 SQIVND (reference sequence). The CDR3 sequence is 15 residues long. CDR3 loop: CASSMEAAVGYGYTF. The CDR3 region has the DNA TGTGCCAGTAGTATGGAGGCCGCCGTGGGATATGGCTACACCTTC.

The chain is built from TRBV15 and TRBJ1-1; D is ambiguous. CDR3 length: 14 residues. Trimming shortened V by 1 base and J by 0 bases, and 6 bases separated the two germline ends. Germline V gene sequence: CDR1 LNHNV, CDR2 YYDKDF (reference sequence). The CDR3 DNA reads TGTGCCACCAGCAGAGGGATGTTGAACACTGAAGCTTTCTTT. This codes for CATSRGMLNTEAFF.

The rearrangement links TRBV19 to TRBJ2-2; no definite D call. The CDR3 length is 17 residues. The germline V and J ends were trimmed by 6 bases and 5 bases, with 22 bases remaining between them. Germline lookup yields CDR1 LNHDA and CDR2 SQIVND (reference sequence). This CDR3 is CASSLTLGWEKTGELFF. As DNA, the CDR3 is TGTGCCAGTAGCCTTACCTTGGGATGGGAAAAAACCGGGGAGCTGTTTTTT.

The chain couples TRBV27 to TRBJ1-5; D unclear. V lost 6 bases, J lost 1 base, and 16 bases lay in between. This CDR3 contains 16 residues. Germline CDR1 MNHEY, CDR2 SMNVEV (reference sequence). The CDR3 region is CASRGLIGPSNQPQHF. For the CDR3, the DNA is TGTGCCAGCAGAGGGTTGATCGGCCCCAGCAATCAGCCCCAGCATTTT.